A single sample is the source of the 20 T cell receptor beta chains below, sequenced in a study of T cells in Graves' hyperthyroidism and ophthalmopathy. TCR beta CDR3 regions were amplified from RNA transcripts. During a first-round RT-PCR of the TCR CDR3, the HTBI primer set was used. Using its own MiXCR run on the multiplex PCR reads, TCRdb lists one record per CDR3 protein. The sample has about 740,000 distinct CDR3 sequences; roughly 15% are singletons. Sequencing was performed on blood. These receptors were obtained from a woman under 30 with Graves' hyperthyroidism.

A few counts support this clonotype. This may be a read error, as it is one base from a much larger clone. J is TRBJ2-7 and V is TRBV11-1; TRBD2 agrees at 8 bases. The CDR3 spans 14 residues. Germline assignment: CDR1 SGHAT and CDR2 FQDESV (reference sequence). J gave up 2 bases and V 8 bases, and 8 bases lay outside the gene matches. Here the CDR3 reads CASSPGGHPYEQYF. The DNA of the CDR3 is TGTGCCAGCTCTCCGGGAGGGCACCCCTACGAGCAGTACTTC. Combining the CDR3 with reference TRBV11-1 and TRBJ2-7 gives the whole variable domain EAEVAQSPRYKITEKSQAVAFWCDPISGHATLYWYRQILGQGPELLVQFQDESVVDDSQLPKDRFSAERLKGVDSTLKIQPAELGDSAMYLCASSPGGHPYEQYFGPGTRLTVT.

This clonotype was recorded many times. This CDR3 is CASSPFPGANSPLHF. In DNA, the CDR3 is TGTGCCAGCAGTCCCTTTCCAGGAGCTAATTCACCCCTCCACTTT. The rearrangement joins TRBV12-3 or TRBV12-4 to TRBJ1-6; D remains ambiguous. V lost 5 bases and J lost 6, with 14 bases in between. This CDR3 has 15 amino acids.

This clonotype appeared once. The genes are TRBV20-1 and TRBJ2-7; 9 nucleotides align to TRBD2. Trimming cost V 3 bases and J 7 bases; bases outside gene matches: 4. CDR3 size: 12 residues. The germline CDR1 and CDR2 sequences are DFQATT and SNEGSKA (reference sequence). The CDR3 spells CSARGLAGEQYF. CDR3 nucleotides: TGCAGTGCTAGGGGACTAGCAGGGGAGCAGTACTTC.

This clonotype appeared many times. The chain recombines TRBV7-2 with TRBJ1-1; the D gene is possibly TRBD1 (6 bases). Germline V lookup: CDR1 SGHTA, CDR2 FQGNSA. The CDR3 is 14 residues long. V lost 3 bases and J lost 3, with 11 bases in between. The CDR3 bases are TGTGCCAGCAGCTTGGGGGGGGCGCACACTGAAGCTTTCTTT. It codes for CASSLGGAHTEAFF. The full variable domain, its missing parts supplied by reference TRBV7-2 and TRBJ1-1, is GAGVSQSPSNKVTEKGKDVELRCDPISGHTALYWYRQSLGQGLEFLIYFQGNSAPDKSGLPSDRFSAERTGGSVSTLTIQRTQQEDSAVYLCASSLGGAHTEAFFGQGTRLTVV.

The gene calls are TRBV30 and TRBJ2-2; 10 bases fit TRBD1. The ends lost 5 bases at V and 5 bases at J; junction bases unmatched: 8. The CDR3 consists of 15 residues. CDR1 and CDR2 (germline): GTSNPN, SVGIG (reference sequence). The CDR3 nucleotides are TGTGCCTGGTCAGGGACAGGGGCAAGAACCGGGGAGCTGTTTTTT. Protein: CAWSGTGARTGELFF.

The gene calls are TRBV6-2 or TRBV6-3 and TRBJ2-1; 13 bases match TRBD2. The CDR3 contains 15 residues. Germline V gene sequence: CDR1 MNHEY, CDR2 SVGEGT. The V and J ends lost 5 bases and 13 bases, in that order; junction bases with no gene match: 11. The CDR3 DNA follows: TGTGCCAGCAGTGATGGGACTAGCGGGAAGGAGACCCAGTTCTTC. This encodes CASSDGTSGKETQFF.

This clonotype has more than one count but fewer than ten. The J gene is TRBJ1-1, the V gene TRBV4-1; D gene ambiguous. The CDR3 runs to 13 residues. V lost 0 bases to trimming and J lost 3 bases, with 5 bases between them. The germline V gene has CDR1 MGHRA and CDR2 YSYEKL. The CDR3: CASSQDTYTEAFF. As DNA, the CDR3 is TGCGCCAGCAGCCAAGATACGTACACTGAAGCTTTCTTT.

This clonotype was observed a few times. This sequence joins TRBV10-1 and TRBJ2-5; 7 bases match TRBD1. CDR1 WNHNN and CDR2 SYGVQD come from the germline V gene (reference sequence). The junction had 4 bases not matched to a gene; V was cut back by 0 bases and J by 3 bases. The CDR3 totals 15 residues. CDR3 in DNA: TGCGCCAGCAGTGAGTCGACCGGGACAGAAGAGACCCAGTACTTC. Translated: CASSESTGTEETQYF.

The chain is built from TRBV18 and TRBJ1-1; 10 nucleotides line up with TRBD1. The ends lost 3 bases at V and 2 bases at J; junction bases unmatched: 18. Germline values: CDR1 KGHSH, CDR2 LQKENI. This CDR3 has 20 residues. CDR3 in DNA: TGTGCCAGCTCACCGGGACAGGGGATTGGGGAACCTATTGGTAACACTGAAGCTTTCTTT. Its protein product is CASSPGQGIGEPIGNTEAFF. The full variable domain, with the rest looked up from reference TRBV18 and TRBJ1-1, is NAGVMQNPRHLVRRRGQEARLRCSPMKGHSHVYWYRQLPEEGLKFMVYLQKENIIDESGMPKERFSAEFPKEGPSILRIQQVVRGDSAAYFCASSPGQGIGEPIGNTEAFFGQGTRLTVV.

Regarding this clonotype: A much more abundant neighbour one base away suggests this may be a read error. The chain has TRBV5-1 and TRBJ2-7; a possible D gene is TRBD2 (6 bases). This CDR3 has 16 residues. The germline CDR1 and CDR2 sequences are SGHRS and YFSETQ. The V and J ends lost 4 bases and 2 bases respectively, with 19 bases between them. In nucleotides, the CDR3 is TGCGCCAGCAGCCCTCCCGAGACTGGAGGGGCCTACGAGCAGTACTTC. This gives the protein CASSPPETGGAYEQYF.

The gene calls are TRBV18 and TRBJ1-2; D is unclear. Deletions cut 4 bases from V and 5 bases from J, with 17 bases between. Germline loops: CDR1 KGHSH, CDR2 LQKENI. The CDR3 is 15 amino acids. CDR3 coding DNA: TGTGCCAGCTCACGCCAAGAAGGAGGGTTATATGGCTACACCTTC. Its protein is CASSRQEGGLYGYTF.

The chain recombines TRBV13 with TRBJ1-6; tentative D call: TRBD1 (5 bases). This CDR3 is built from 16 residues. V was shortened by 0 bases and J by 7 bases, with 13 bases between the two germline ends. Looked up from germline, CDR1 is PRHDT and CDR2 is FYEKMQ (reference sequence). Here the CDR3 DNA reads TGTGCCAGCAGCTTAGGCTGGGGGTTTCAGAATTCACCCCTCCACTTT. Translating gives CASSLGWGFQNSPLHF.

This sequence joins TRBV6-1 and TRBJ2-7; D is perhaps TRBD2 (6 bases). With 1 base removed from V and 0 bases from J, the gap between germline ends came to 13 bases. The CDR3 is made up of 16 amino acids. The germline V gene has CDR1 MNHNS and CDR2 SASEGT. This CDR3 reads CASSEGGTLSSYEQYF. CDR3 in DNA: TGTGCCAGCAGTGAAGGAGGGACTCTGAGCTCCTACGAGCAGTACTTC.

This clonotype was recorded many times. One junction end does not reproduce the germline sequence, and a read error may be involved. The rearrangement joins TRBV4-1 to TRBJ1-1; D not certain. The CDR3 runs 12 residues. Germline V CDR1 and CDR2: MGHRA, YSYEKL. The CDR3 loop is CASSQGTTEAFF. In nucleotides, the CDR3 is TGTGCCAGCAGCCAAGGTACCACTGAAGCTTTCTTT.

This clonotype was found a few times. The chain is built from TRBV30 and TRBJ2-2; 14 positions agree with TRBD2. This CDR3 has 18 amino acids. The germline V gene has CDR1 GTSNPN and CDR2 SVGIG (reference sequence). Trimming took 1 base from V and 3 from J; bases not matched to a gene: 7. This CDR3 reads CAWSERLAGGPHTGELFF. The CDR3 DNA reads TGTGCCTGGAGTGAAAGACTAGCGGGAGGGCCACACACCGGGGAGCTGTTTTTT.

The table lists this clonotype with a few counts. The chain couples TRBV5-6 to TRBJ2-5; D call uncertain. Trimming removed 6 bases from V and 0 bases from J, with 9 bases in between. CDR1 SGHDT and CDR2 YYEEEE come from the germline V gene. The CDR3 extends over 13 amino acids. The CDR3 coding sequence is TGTGCCAGCACAGAGGTTTACCAAGAGACCCAGTACTTC. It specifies CASTEVYQETQYF.

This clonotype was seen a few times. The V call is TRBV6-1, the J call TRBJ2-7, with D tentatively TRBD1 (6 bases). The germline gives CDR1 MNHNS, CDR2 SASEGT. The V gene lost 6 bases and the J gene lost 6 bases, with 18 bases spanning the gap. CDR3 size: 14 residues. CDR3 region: CASSTMGATREQYF. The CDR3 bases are TGTGCCAGCAGCACTATGGGGGCGACGCGCGAGCAGTACTTC.

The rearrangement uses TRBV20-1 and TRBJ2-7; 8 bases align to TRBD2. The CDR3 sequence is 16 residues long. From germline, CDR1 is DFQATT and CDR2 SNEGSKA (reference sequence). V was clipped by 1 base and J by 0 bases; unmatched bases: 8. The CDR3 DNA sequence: TGCAGTGCTAGAGGTAGACTAGCGCGCAGCTCCTACGAGCAGTACTTC. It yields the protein CSARGRLARSSYEQYF.

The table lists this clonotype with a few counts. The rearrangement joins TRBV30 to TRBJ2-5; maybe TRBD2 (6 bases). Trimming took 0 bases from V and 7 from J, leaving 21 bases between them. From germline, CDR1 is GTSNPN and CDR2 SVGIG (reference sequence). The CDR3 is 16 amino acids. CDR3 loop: CAWSVPSGGPQTTQYF. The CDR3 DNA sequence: TGTGCCTGGAGTGTTCCCTCCGGGGGACCCCAGACGACCCAGTACTTC.

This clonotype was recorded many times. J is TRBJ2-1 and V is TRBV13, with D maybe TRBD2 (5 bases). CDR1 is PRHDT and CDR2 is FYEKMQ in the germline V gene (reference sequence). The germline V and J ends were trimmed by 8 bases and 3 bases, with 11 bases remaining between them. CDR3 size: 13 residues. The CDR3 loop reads CASAWGDYNEQFF. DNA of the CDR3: TGTGCCAGCGCTTGGGGAGACTACAATGAGCAGTTCTTC.